Listed below are T cell receptor beta chains from one sample, sequenced in a study of long-term antiretroviral therapy in people with HIV. Sequencing used immunoSEQ multiplex PCR; TCRdb keeps in-frame clones, though not all of them. The table lists 20,000 to 25,000 clones, 83% of them singletons. The source was unsorted PBMCs, collected 0.4 years after starting antiretroviral therapy. The receptors here all came from a man between 50 and 59 years old with HIV. Each CDR3 is given with its conserved first and last residue. A D gene is named only where the DNA matches it firmly. Part of the rows lack a size; the others show once, few, many or a class for expanded clones.

D | J | V | length | size | DNA | CDR3
TRBD2 | TRBJ2-1 | TRBV7-2 | 16 | once | TGTGCCAGCAGCTTCGGTAGCGGGGGGCCCCCCAATGAGCAGTTCTTC | CASSFGSGGPPNEQFF
NA | TRBJ1-2 | TRBV4-1 | 14 | once | TGCGCCAGCAGCCAAGAGTACGGGCGCTATGGCTACACCTTC | CASSQEYGRYGYTF
TRBD1 | TRBJ2-7 | TRBV15 | 15 | NA | TGTGCCACCAGCATCTCCCGGGACAGGGGCTACGAGCAGTACTTC | CATSISRDRGYEQYF
NA | TRBJ1-2 | TRBV27 | 14 | NA | TGTGCCAGCAGGGGGTATGGAGCTTCCTATGGCTACACCTTC | CASRGYGASYGYTF
NA | TRBJ2-2 | TRBV11-3 | 14 | NA | TGTGCCAGCAGCTTAGAGGGTGACACCGGGGAGCTGTTTTTT | CASSLEGDTGELFF
NA | TRBJ1-1 | TRBV5-1 | 14 | once | TGCGCCAGCAGCTTAATGGACGGGAACACTGAAGCTTTCTTT | CASSLMDGNTEAFF
TRBD1 | TRBJ1-1 | TRBV30 | 18 | NA | TGTGCCTGGAGTGTGCCATGGACAGGCAATACTATGAACACTGAAGCTTTCTTT | CAWSVPWTGNTMNTEAFF
NA | TRBJ1-2 | TRBV9 | 14 | NA | TGTGCCAGCAGCGTAGGGGAGGCTAACTATGGCTACACCTTC | CASSVGEANYGYTF
TRBD1 | TRBJ1-5 | TRBV30 | 14 | NA | TGTGCCTGGAGTACTGACAGGGGCAGTCAGCCCCAGCATTTT | CAWSTDRGSQPQHF
NA | TRBJ2-7 | TRBV29-1 | 14 | few | TGCAGCGTAGTAGACAGTTTAGCCACCTACGAGCAGTACTTC | CSVVDSLATYEQYF
NA | TRBJ2-1 | TRBV9 | 15 | NA | TGTGCCAGCAGCGTATCCAGTGGTCTTAACCATGAGCAGTTCTTC | CASSVSSGLNHEQFF
TRBD1 | TRBJ2-7 | TRBV6-5 | 15 | NA | TGTGCCAGCAGTAGGCAGACAGGGGGCCCGTACGAGCAGTACTTC | CASSRQTGGPYEQYF
TRBD1 | TRBJ1-3 | TRBV10-3 | 13 | few | TGTGCCATCCGGGACAGCTCTGGAAACACCATATATTTT | CAIRDSSGNTIYF
NA | TRBJ1-2 | TRBV28 | 15 | NA | TGTGCCAGCAGTCCCCCCGGGCCCGGGGGGTATGGCTACACCTTC | CASSPPGPGGYGYTF
NA | TRBJ2-3 | TRBV7-3 | 13 | NA | TGTGCCAGCAGCGCCCGACTTGTTGATACGCAGTATTTT | CASSARLVDTQYF
NA | TRBJ2-5 | TRBV2 | 11 | once | TGTGCCAGCGTCTTCGAAGAGACCCAGTACTTC | CASVFEETQYF
TRBD1 | TRBJ2-5 | TRBV2 | 14 | NA | TGTGCCAGCAGTAAAGACAGGGCGGTAGAGACCCAGTACTTC | CASSKDRAVETQYF
TRBD1 | TRBJ2-3 | TRBV7-7 | 15 | once | TGTGCTAGCAGCTTAAGCAGGGGGCGCTCAGATACGCAGTATTTT | CASSLSRGRSDTQYF
NA | TRBJ1-4 | TRBV28 | 15 | NA | TGTGCCAGCAGGTACCTCCAGGGTTTTGGGGAAAAACTGTTTTTT | CASRYLQGFGEKLFF
TRBD1 | TRBJ1-6 | TRBV6-1 | 18 | NA | TGTGCCAGCAGTGTATTATCCGGGACAGGGGGAAAAGGGTCACCCCTCCACTTT | CASSVLSGTGGKGSPLHF
NA | TRBJ1-6 | TRBV19 | 15 | NA | TGTGCCAGTAGGGACGGAAGCTCCTATAATTCACCCCTCCACTTT | CASRDGSSYNSPLHF
NA | TRBJ2-2 | TRBV19 | 14 | NA | TGTGCCAGTAGTAGAGGACCCGACACCGGGGAGCTGTTTTTT | CASSRGPDTGELFF
TRBD2 | TRBJ2-1 | TRBV7-3 | 17 | few | TGTGCCAGCAGTCCAAAGCGCGTAGCGGGGCGCTACAATGAGCAGTTCTTC | CASSPKRVAGRYNEQFF
NA | TRBJ1-2 | TRBV30 | 13 | NA | TGTGCCTGGAGTGTAAGGCCAGCCCATGGCTACACCTTC | CAWSVRPAHGYTF
TRBD1 | TRBJ1-1 | TRBV6-6 | 14 | NA | TGTGCCAGCAGTTCTGACAGGGTAAACACTGAAGCTTTCTTT | CASSSDRVNTEAFF
NA | TRBJ1-4 | TRBV6-1 | 16 | NA | TGTGCCAGCAGTGAATCCCTGGCAGCTACTTATGAAAAACTGTTTTTT | CASSESLAATYEKLFF
NA | TRBJ2-7 | TRBV7-2 | 13 | NA | TGTGCCAGCAGCTACGGGGATACCTACGAGCAGTACTTC | CASSYGDTYEQYF
NA | TRBJ2-5 | TRBV27 | 13 | NA | TGTGCCAGCAGTTTAGGACGGGAAGAGACCCAGTACTTC | CASSLGREETQYF
NA | TRBJ1-1 | TRBV15 | 13 | NA | TGTGCCACCAGCAGACCGGGGAGCAATGAAGCTTTCTTT | CATSRPGSNEAFF
NA | TRBJ1-2 | TRBV11-2 | 11 | few | TGTGCCAGCAGCTCCCCCTATGGCTACACCTTC | CASSSPYGYTF
NA | TRBJ1-2 | TRBV19 | 13 | NA | TGTGCCAGTAGTATCTTCCAGGGAAATGGCTACACCTTC | CASSIFQGNGYTF
NA | TRBJ1-4 | TRBV4-1 | 20 | once | TGCGCCAGCAGCCAATATCCCGGGGCGGCTTTAACCCGAACTAATGAAAAACTGTTTTTT | CASSQYPGAALTRTNEKLFF
TRBD1 | TRBJ2-5 | TRBV7-2 | 15 | NA | TGTGCCAGCAGCAAAGACAGGGGTTGGGAAGAGACCCAGTACTTC | CASSKDRGWEETQYF
TRBD1 | TRBJ1-4 | TRBV6-5 | 14 | NA | TGTGCCAGCAGATCCGGTCGGGACAGGGGGAAACTGTTTTTT | CASRSGRDRGKLFF
NA | TRBJ2-3 | TRBV19 | 14 | NA | TGTGCCAGTAGTTGGGGGAGAGGCACAGATACGCAGTATTTT | CASSWGRGTDTQYF
TRBD2 | TRBJ2-7 | TRBV30 | 14 | NA | TGTGCCTGGCGGACTAGCGGGGTCTTCTACGAGCAGTACTTC | CAWRTSGVFYEQYF
NA | TRBJ2-2 | TRBV28 | 12 | NA | TGTGCCAGCACTTGGACGGCCGGGGAGCTGTTTTTT | CASTWTAGELFF
TRBD1 | TRBJ1-1 | TRBV5-4 | 15 | NA | TGTGCCAGCAGCCCCACCGAGACAGGGGCTATTCGAGCTTTCTTT | CASSPTETGAIRAFF
NA | TRBJ2-2 | TRBV6-1 | 16 | NA | TGTGCCAGCAGTGAAGGGGGGGATAGGAGCACCGGGGAGCTGTTTTTT | CASSEGGDRSTGELFF
NA | TRBJ1-2 | TRBV27 | 16 | NA | TGTGCCAGCAGTTTAGGGGGGACAACGCCTAACTATGGCTACACCTTC | CASSLGGTTPNYGYTF
NA | TRBJ1-4 | TRBV28 | 16 | NA | TGTGCCAGCAGTAAACAGGGTTTCGCAACTAATGAAAAACTGTTTTTT | CASSKQGFATNEKLFF
NA | TRBJ2-7 | TRBV28 | 14 | NA | TGTGCCAGCAGTTTTCTCAGGACAGCCTACGAGCAGTACTTC | CASSFLRTAYEQYF
TRBD1 | TRBJ1-2 | TRBV28 | 14 | NA | TGTGCCAGCAGCCCCGGACAGGACCTCTATGGCTACACCTTC | CASSPGQDLYGYTF
NA | TRBJ2-1 | TRBV11-2 | 11 | NA | TGTGCCAGCAGCTTATCCAATTCAATTTTCTTC | CASSLSNSIFF
TRBD2 | TRBJ2-3 | TRBV7-9 | 15 | few | TGTGCCATCCCTACTAGCGGGGGGCCTAGAGATACGCAGTATTTT | CAIPTSGGPRDTQYF
NA | TRBJ1-2 | TRBV7-8 | 14 | once | TGTGCCAGCAGCCCAACCCAGCTCCGCTATGGCTACACCTTC | CASSPTQLRYGYTF
NA | TRBJ2-6 | TRBV2 | 16 | NA | TGTGCCAGCTCCGTTACTCAGGTGTCTGGGGCCAACGTCCTGACTTTC | CASSVTQVSGANVLTF
NA | TRBJ1-1 | TRBV5-4 | 15 | NA | TGTGCCAGCAGCTTGATGGGACGGCTGAACACTGAAGCTTTCTTT | CASSLMGRLNTEAFF
TRBD1 | TRBJ1-1 | TRBV5-1 | 17 | NA | TGCGCCAGCAGCTTTAATGAAAGGGGGCGGGGGGACACTGAAGCTTTCTTT | CASSFNERGRGDTEAFF
NA | TRBJ2-1 | TRBV7-3 | 14 | NA | TGTGCCAGCAGCTTTACGAGGGACCGCAATGAGCAGTTCTTC | CASSFTRDRNEQFF
NA | TRBJ1-3 | TRBV5-1 | 14 | NA | TGCGCCAGCAGCTTTTCTACAGAGGGAAACACCATATATTTT | CASSFSTEGNTIYF
NA | TRBJ1-2 | TRBV15 | 13 | few | TGTGCCACCACCCGCCCTGAGGGCCGAGGCTACACCTTC | CATTRPEGRGYTF
TRBD1 | TRBJ2-5 | TRBV5-1 | 14 | NA | TGCGCCAGCAGCCTGGGACAGAACCAAGAGACCCAGTACTTC | CASSLGQNQETQYF
TRBD1 | TRBJ1-4 | TRBV28 | 17 | NA | TGTGCCAGCAGTTCCGGGACAGGGGGCACAACTAATGAAAAACTGTTTTTT | CASSSGTGGTTNEKLFF